These 24 T cell receptor beta chains came from one sample sequenced in a study of response to subunit inactivated influenza vaccine. TCRdb fed the RT-PCR reads into MiXCR, producing one record per CDR3 protein. The sample yields 450,000 to 550,000 distinct CDR3 sequences, 25% seen once. The source was CD4+ T cells sorted from PBMCs, collected about 5 days after vaccination. These receptor sequences come from a man aged 50-59 years who received an inactivated influenza vaccine.

This clonotype was observed a handful of times. The gene calls are TRBV6-1 and TRBJ1-4; 7 positions match TRBD1. The CDR3 is 14 amino acids. Per germline, CDR1 MNHNS and CDR2 SASEGT. With 1 base clipped from V and 10 bases from J, the junction kept 6 bases outside the gene matches. DNA of the CDR3: TGTGCCAGCAGTGAAGTCACAGGGGCGTCAAAACTGTTTTTT. Protein: CASSEVTGASKLFF.

This sequence joins TRBV6-5 and TRBJ1-1, with 7 bases identical to TRBD1. The V gene end was trimmed by 0 bases and the J gene end by 4 bases; junction bases not matched to a gene: 8. The CDR3 has 16 residues. The V gene's germline CDR1 is MNHEY and CDR2 SVGAGI. The CDR3 region has the DNA TGTGCCAGCAGTTACTCTTTCGGGACAGCAGGCACTGAAGCTTTCTTT. It encodes CASSYSFGTAGTEAFF.

The rearrangement joins TRBV25-1 to TRBJ2-1; 8 bases line up with TRBD1. Germline CDR1 and CDR2: MGHDK and SYGVNS. This CDR3 region has 14 residues. V shed 8 bases and J 4 bases; nucleotides not matched to a gene: 7. Here the CDR3 reads CASQGQVHYNEQFF. CDR3 coding DNA: TGTGCCAGCCAGGGACAGGTACATTACAATGAGCAGTTCTTC.

The V gene is TRBV5-5, the J gene TRBJ2-5, with D possibly being TRBD2 (5 bases). Germline V CDR1 and CDR2: SGHKS, YYEKEE (reference sequence). With 4 bases removed from V and 1 base from J, the gap between germline ends came to 17 bases. The length of the CDR3 is 16 residues. CDR3 sequence reads: CASSTPGSGSQETQYF. The CDR3 region has the DNA TGTGCCAGCAGCACACCTGGGTCGGGGAGCCAAGAGACCCAGTACTTC.

This clonotype was seen a few times. This rearrangement joins TRBV2 to TRBJ1-2, with D hard to call. V was pared by 8 bases and J by 0 bases, with 7 bases between. The CDR3 extends over 12 amino acids. CDR1 and CDR2 (germline): SNHLY, FYNNEI. CDR3 protein: CASYGANYGYTF. The CDR3, as DNA: TGTGCCAGCTACGGAGCTAACTATGGCTACACCTTC.

This clonotype was counted between two and nine times. This rearrangement joins TRBV11-1 to TRBJ2-7, with TRBD2 identical over 13 bases. The germline CDR1 and CDR2 sequences are SGHAT and FQDESV (reference sequence). This CDR3 has 21 amino acids. V gave up 2 bases and J gave up 5 bases; unmatched junction bases: 21. In DNA, the CDR3 is TGTGCCAGCAGCTTATCAAGGATTGGGGAAAAAACTAGCGGGAGGGCCCACGAGCAGTACTTC. It yields the protein CASSLSRIGEKTSGRAHEQYF.

This chain uses TRBV7-8 with TRBJ2-5; D is perhaps TRBD2 (6 bases). In germline, CDR1 is SGHVS, CDR2 FQNEAQ. This CDR3 region has 13 residues. Trimming shortened V by 3 bases and J by 5 bases, and 10 bases separated the two germline ends. The DNA of the CDR3 is TGTGCCAGCAGCTTCTCGGCGGGGGAGACCCAGTACTTC. Protein sequence: CASSFSAGETQYF.

The rearrangement uses TRBV15 and TRBJ2-1; 7 bases line up with TRBD2. The CDR3 totals 15 residues. Unmatched junction bases numbered 7, after V lost 3 bases and J lost 5 bases. Germline lookup yields CDR1 LNHNV and CDR2 YYDKDF (reference sequence). CDR3 coding DNA: TGTGCCACCAGCAGTTCACTAGCGAACGACAATGAGCAGTTCTTC. It translates to CATSSSLANDNEQFF.

The CDR3 sequence: CASSLTVRRSNYGYTF. The CDR3 region has the DNA TGTGCCAGCAGTTTAACCGTCAGGAGATCTAACTATGGCTACACCTTC. The chain uses TRBV12-3 or TRBV12-4 and TRBJ1-2, with D uncertain. This CDR3 comprises 16 residues. Trimming pared 2 bases from V and 0 bases from J, leaving 13 bases between.

In this sample, this clonotype turned up a few times. This sequence joins TRBV20-1 and TRBJ2-7; D uncertain. With 3 bases removed from V and 0 bases from J, the gap between germline ends came to 9 bases. The CDR3 has 13 residues. CDR1 and CDR2 (germline): DFQATT, SNEGSKA (reference sequence). CDR3 bases: TGCAGTGCTAGTGGACCAGCCTCCTACGAGCAGTACTTC. Protein product: CSASGPASYEQYF.

The genes are TRBV2 and TRBJ2-7; 7 bases match TRBD2. The V and J ends lost 7 bases and 1 base, in that order; junction bases with no gene match: 10. Germline V gene data show CDR1 as SNHLY and CDR2 as FYNNEI. The CDR3 is made up of 15 amino acids. The CDR3 is CASTDPGLRSYEQYF. The CDR3 DNA sequence: TGTGCCAGCACCGATCCGGGACTAAGGTCCTACGAGCAGTACTTC.

This clonotype was recorded many times. This chain connects TRBV20-1 to TRBJ2-1; D not certain. The CDR3 loop spans 11 amino acids. Trimming stripped 6 bases from V and 9 bases from J, with 12 bases between. Germline V lookup: CDR1 DFQATT, CDR2 SNEGSKA (reference sequence). The CDR3 loop is CSAPSGGEQFF. In DNA, the CDR3 is TGCAGTGCCCCCAGTGGCGGTGAGCAGTTCTTC.

This clonotype occurred a few times. This rearrangement joins TRBV6-1 to TRBJ2-5; 9 bases line up with TRBD1. V was pared by 8 bases and J by 2 bases, with 9 bases of the junction left unmatched. There are 15 residues in the CDR3. Germline CDR1 is MNHNS and CDR2 is SASEGT. CDR3 nucleotide sequence: TGTGCCAGCTCAAAACAGGGGGCTGCTCAAGAGACCCAGTACTTC. Translating gives CASSKQGAAQETQYF.

This clonotype was seen a handful of times. The chain has TRBV7-3 and TRBJ2-6; D is uncertain. Looked up from germline, CDR1 is SGHTA and CDR2 is FQGTGA. Trimming took 3 bases from V and 1 from J, leaving 10 bases between them. The CDR3 loop spans 16 amino acids. CDR3 DNA sequence: TGTGCCAGCAGCTTTATAGGTCGATCTGGGGCCAACGTCCTGACTTTC. This codes for CASSFIGRSGANVLTF.

This clonotype was detected a few times. This chain uses TRBV2 with TRBJ2-1; perhaps TRBD1 as D (6 bases). CDR3 length: 17 amino acids. V was trimmed by 6 bases and J by 0 bases, leaving 18 bases between them. Germline-derived CDR1 and CDR2 are SNHLY and FYNNEI. CDR3 coding DNA: TGTGCCAGCAGCTCAAGCGGCCAGGGGTTCTCCTACAATGAGCAGTTCTTC. Protein: CASSSSGQGFSYNEQFF.

A few counts support this clonotype. The chain is built from TRBV12-3 or TRBV12-4 and TRBJ1-2; the match to TRBD1 covers 8 bases. J was trimmed by 7 bases and V by 5 bases; bases with no gene match: 6. This CDR3 is built from 13 residues. The CDR3 spells CASSATGVIGYTF. In nucleotides, the CDR3 is TGTGCCAGCAGTGCGACAGGGGTTATTGGCTACACCTTC.

The table lists this clonotype with a few counts. The rearrangement uses TRBV27 and TRBJ2-3, with a weak D call TRBD2 (5 bases). The CDR3 contains 15 residues. Per the germline V gene, CDR1 is MNHEY and CDR2 is SMNVEV (reference sequence). Trimming took off 6 bases at V and 9 bases at J, with 22 bases between the two ends. CDR3 region: CASSPSFGYSGTQYF. In nucleotides, the CDR3 is TGTGCCAGCAGCCCTAGCTTTGGATATTCGGGAACGCAGTATTTT.

The genes are TRBV19 and TRBJ2-3, with a possible D match to TRBD2 (5 bases). The V gene's germline CDR1 is LNHDA and CDR2 SQIVND (reference sequence). Trimming cost V 3 bases and J 7 bases, with 8 bases left between them. The CDR3 loop spans 12 amino acids. The CDR3 DNA is TGTGCCAGTAGTATCGACGGGAATACGCAGTATTTT. Protein product: CASSIDGNTQYF.

The chain employs TRBV11-3 and TRBJ2-3; 9 bases map to TRBD1. Per the germline V gene, CDR1 is SGHNT and CDR2 is YENEEA. The CDR3 is 17 residues long. The V segment lost 5 bases and the J segment 1 base; nucleotides outside the gene matches: 10. CDR3 DNA sequence: TGTGCCAGCAGCCCCGGACAGGGGCGTTTGGGCACAGATACGCAGTATTTT. It is translated as CASSPGQGRLGTDTQYF.

The V call is TRBV5-1, the J call TRBJ1-1; TRBD1 matches 8 bases. CDR3 length: 15 residues. Trimming at V came to 0 bases and at J to 2 bases, leaving 3 bases not matched to a gene. Germline V gene data show CDR1 as SGHRS and CDR2 as YFSETQ. The CDR3 DNA sequence: TGCGCCAGCAGCTTGGACAGGGGGGCTAACACTGAAGCTTTCTTT. Translated: CASSLDRGANTEAFF.

The rearrangement joins TRBV9 to TRBJ2-5, with a possible D match to TRBD2 (5 bases). This CDR3 has 13 residues. The V end was cut by 0 bases, the J end by 5 bases, with 8 bases between. CDR1 SGDLS and CDR2 YYNGEE come from the germline V gene. CDR3 in DNA: TGTGCCAGCAGCGTAGCGGGGTTGGAGACCCAGTACTTC. Translation: CASSVAGLETQYF.

This clonotype was observed a few times. The chain carries TRBV5-1 and TRBJ2-7, with a tentative D call TRBD2 (5 bases). The CDR3 contains 14 residues. V was cut by 3 bases and J by 1 base, with 11 bases left in between. The germline CDR1 and CDR2 sequences are SGHRS and YFSETQ. CDR3 nucleotides: TGCGCCAGCAGCTCGGTAGCGCCTTCCTACGAGCAGTACTTC. This codes for CASSSVAPSYEQYF.

This chain links TRBV15 with TRBJ1-5; no firm D call. Trimming removed 3 bases from V and 1 base from J, with 4 bases in between. The CDR3 totals 13 residues. The V gene's germline CDR1 is LNHNV and CDR2 YYDKDF (reference sequence). DNA of the CDR3: TGTGCCACCAGCAGGGGCAGCAATCAGCCCCAGCATTTT. Amino acid sequence: CATSRGSNQPQHF. Drawing the rest from reference TRBV15 and TRBJ1-5, the complete variable domain is DAMVIQNPRYQVTQFGKPVTLSCSQTLNHNVMYWYQQKSSQAPKLLFHYYDKDFNNEADTPDNFQSRRPNTSFCFLDIRSPGLGDTAMYLCATSRGSNQPQHFGDGTRLSIL.

The gene calls are TRBV5-1 and TRBJ2-1; 12 bases match TRBD2. Looked up from germline, CDR1 is SGHRS and CDR2 is YFSETQ. The CDR3 covers 15 residues. After removal of 3 bases from V and 8 bases from J, the junction contained 6 bases not matched to a gene. The CDR3, as DNA: TGCGCCAGCAGCTACCTAGCGGGAGGGCGCGATGAGCAGTTCTTC. It codes for CASSYLAGGRDEQFF.